This record concerns one T cell receptor (beta chain) sequence. CDR3 length equals 15 residues. In the PCR, 60 Vbeta and 13 Jbeta primers were used. The table came from immunoSEQ multiplex PCR; TCRdb's copy has only in-frame clones and leaves some out. The sample consists of some 140,000 clones, 73% of them appearing once. This entry comes from a study of cytomegalovirus exposure and HLA in healthy donors. The chain uses TRBV21-1 and TRBJ2-7; TRBD1 reflects the table's D call only, with no check against the DNA. TRBV21-1 is flagged as a pseudogene. Input material: PBMCs. The receptor was isolated from a woman between 35 and 50 years old in good health and CMV-seronegative. This chain's CDR3 is CASSKVRDSSYEQYF. The CDR3 coding sequence is TGTGCCAGCAGCAAAGTCAGGGACAGCTCCTACGAGCAGTACTTC.